This paragraph reports one T cell receptor (beta chain). Its specificity is unknown. The assay was immunoSEQ multiplex PCR, and TCRdb's table has in-frame clones only and misses some. Of more than 500,000 clones in the sample, roughly 95% were seen once. A CD45RA-negative memory subset and a CD45RA+ naive subset were separated from the CD4+ cells. There are 16 residues in the CDR3. Trimming took 6 bases from V and 3 from J; bases not matched to a gene: 8. Per germline, CDR1 SNHLY and CDR2 FYNNEI. This entry comes from a study of shared clonotypes between healthy human individuals. Study-wide results and limits: The study sampled only blood, and tissue repertoires likely differ. How much donors shared clonotypes was expected to be affected by sequencing depth.

This TCR derives from a woman aged 25 to 45 in good health. This chain connects TRBV2 to TRBJ2-2; TRBD2 matches at 9 bases. The sequenced sample was naive CD4+ T cells sorted from blood. The subset here: CD45RA+ positively selected. Here the CDR3 DNA reads TGTGCCAGCAGGGGACTAGCCTCCCTGGACACCGGGGAGCTGTTTTTT. Residues: CASRGLASLDTGELFF. Based on the CDR3 plus reference TRBV2 and TRBJ2-2, the full variable domain is EPEVTQTPSHQVTQMGQEVILRCVPISNHLYFYWYRQILGQKVEFLVSFYNNEISEKSEIFDDQFSVERPDGSNFTLKIRSTKLEDSAMYFCASRGLASLDTGELFFGEGSRLTVL.